The 3 T cell receptor beta chains in this list originate from one sample, sequenced in a study of blood T cell repertoires in COVID-19. Generated by immunoSEQ multiplex PCR, the TCRdb table keeps only in-frame clones and is missing some. The sample contains around 160,000 clones, 88% of which appear only once. Sequencing input: PBMCs or T cells enriched from blood (not recorded which). These receptors were taken from a woman aged 30 to 39 with acute COVID-19.

The chain joins TRBV6-2 or TRBV6-3 to TRBJ1-1; D uncertain. Germline CDR1 and CDR2: MNHEY and SVGEGT. The CDR3 is 13 residues long. Between the trimmed V and J ends, which lost 6 bases and 7 bases, there was a span of 15 bases. Here the CDR3 DNA reads TGTGCCAGCAGCTCGACCACTACTTTTGAAGCTTTCTTT. Translation: CASSSTTTFEAFF.

This chain connects TRBV10-3 to TRBJ2-1, with 9 positions matching TRBD1. The V gene end was trimmed by 2 bases and the J gene end by 2 bases; junction bases not matched to a gene: 1. The CDR3 runs to 15 residues. Germline V gene data show CDR1 as ENHRY and CDR2 as SYGVKD. CDR3 bases: TGTGCCATCAGTGAGACAGGGGGCGCCTACAATGAGCAGTTCTTC. Residues: CAISETGGAYNEQFF.

The genes are TRBV4-1 and TRBJ2-3; 8 nucleotides align to TRBD2. Germline V gives CDR1 MGHRA, CDR2 YSYEKL. This CDR3 region has 18 residues. V was clipped by 4 bases and J by 2 bases; unmatched bases: 14. CDR3 bases: TGCGCCAGCAGCCTTCAGCGGGAGAGGTTTAGGTACACAGATACGCAGTATTTT. Translated, it gives CASSLQRERFRYTDTQYF.